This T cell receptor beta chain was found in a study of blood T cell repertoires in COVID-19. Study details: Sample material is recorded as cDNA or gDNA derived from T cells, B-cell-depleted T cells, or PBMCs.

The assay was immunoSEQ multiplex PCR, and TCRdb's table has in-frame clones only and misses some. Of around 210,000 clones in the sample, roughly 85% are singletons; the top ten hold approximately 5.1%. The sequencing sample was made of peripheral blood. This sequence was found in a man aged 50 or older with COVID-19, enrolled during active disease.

The CDR3 sequence: CATSDTGTGNTDTQYF. DNA of the CDR3: TGTGCCACCAGTGACACCGGGACAGGTAACACAGATACGCAGTATTTT. This chain joins TRBV24-1 and TRBJ2-3, with 8 bases lining up with TRBD1. This CDR3 comprises 16 residues. After removal of 4 bases from V and 2 bases from J, the junction contained 7 bases not matched to a gene. CDR1 is KGHDR and CDR2 is SFDVKD in the germline V gene.